The source of this TCR beta chain is a study of CXCR3-negative and CXCR3-positive naive CD8 T cells. In the study overall: Across all libraries, TRB reads numbered approximately 150 million, with about 1.5 +/- 0.3 million in each library. Study observations and caveats: Naive cells that were CXCR3-positive had more hydrophobic TRB CDR3s (compared with CXCR3-negative naive cells). TCR strength was inferred from TRB CDR3 properties, while surface CD5 was comparable between naive subsets. Sequencing showed both naive subsets with comparably high diversity, and memory CD8+ cells much lower.

CD45RO-CCR7+CD27+CD95- was the phenotype of naive CD8+ T cells. The CDR3 has 12 amino acids. CDR1 and CDR2 (germline): SEHNR, FQNEAQ (reference sequence). The authors prepared UMI-labeled TRB cDNA libraries by 5' RACE. TCRdb reanalyzed the 5' RACE reads, giving one entry per CDR3 protein sequence and no DNA. This sample's table has about 50,000 distinct CDR3 sequences. As to this clonotype: As yet, its antigen is unknown.

Sequencing used naive CXCR3+ CD8+ T cells from blood. Subset in this sample: CD45RO-CCR7+CD27+CD95- naive CD8+ T cells expressing CXCR3 (TNR3+). The rearrangement joins TRBV7-9 to TRBJ1-1; as DNA is missing, the TRBD1 call by TCRdb cannot be tested. The receptor was derived from a human donor in good health. Some clones in this sample may be carry-over from other donors' samples. This CDR3 is CASSPRLYQAFF.